The 16 T cell receptor beta chains below all came from one sample that was sequenced in a study of OX40 agonist ivuxolimab in advanced cancers. Sequenced by immunoSEQ multiplex PCR; TCRdb stores in-frame clones only, minus some. This table holds fewer than 25,000 clones, approximately 85% found once. The material sequenced was CD4+ or CD8+ T cells sorted from blood, taken in a trial of the OX40 agonist ivuxolimab. The receptor set was obtained from an adult with an advanced solid tumor such as melanoma, head and neck, liver or kidney cancer.

The chain has TRBV2 and TRBJ2-1; TRBD1 might be the D (6 bases). V was clipped by 6 bases and J by 4 bases, with 16 bases between them. The CDR3 has 15 residues. Germline assignment: CDR1 SNHLY and CDR2 FYNNEI. The CDR3 protein is CASRLGQSNYNEQFF. DNA of the CDR3: TGTGCCAGCAGACTAGGACAGAGCAATTACAATGAGCAGTTCTTC.

This clone has only a few counts. The V call is TRBV2, the J call TRBJ1-5; perhaps TRBD1 as D (5 bases). Germline V gene data show CDR1 as SNHLY and CDR2 as FYNNEI. This CDR3 contains 13 residues. Trimming cost V 8 bases and J 8 bases, with 16 bases left between them. CDR3 loop: CASGARLGEPQHF. CDR3 nucleotides: TGTGCCAGCGGGGCCCGGCTCGGTGAGCCCCAGCATTTT.

The chain employs TRBV18 and TRBJ1-4; 7 nucleotides line up with TRBD1. The CDR3 consists of 13 residues. The germline V gene has CDR1 KGHSH and CDR2 LQKENI. Germline trimming cut 3 bases from V and 8 bases from J; bases unmatched to any gene: 3. The CDR3 region is CASSPRGEEKLFF. In nucleotides, the CDR3 is TGTGCCAGCTCACCCAGGGGGGAGGAAAAACTGTTTTTT.

This sequence joins TRBV25-1 and TRBJ1-1; TRBD1 agrees at 8 bases. Germline CDR1 reads MGHDK; CDR2 reads SYGVNS. With 8 bases clipped from V and 1 base from J, the junction kept 9 bases outside the gene matches. This CDR3 has 15 amino acids. CDR3 nucleotides: TGTGCCAGCGTGGACAGGGCGGGGACGAACACTGAAGCTTTCTTT. This translates into CASVDRAGTNTEAFF.

The chain recombines TRBV5-4 with TRBJ1-5; TRBD1 might be the D (5 bases). Germline lookup yields CDR1 SGHNT and CDR2 YYREEE (reference sequence). V lost 10 bases and J 1 base, leaving 15 bases between the germline ends. The CDR3 sequence is 14 residues long. This CDR3 reads CAVSRRGSNQPQHF. The CDR3 DNA reads TGTGCCGTCTCTCGGAGGGGAAGCAATCAGCCCCAGCATTTT.

V is TRBV10-3 and J is TRBJ1-4; D call uncertain. The CDR3 loop spans 14 amino acids. In germline, CDR1 is ENHRY, CDR2 SYGVKD. Between the trimmed V and J ends, which lost 3 bases and 1 base, there was a span of 6 bases. In DNA, the CDR3 is TGTGCCATCAGTGACTCGGAAACTAATGAAAAACTGTTTTTT. This encodes CAISDSETNEKLFF.

The chain combines TRBV2 with TRBJ1-6, with D unclear. The CDR3 runs to 13 residues. Germline loops: CDR1 SNHLY, CDR2 FYNNEI. Trimming stripped 2 bases from V and 14 bases from J, with 13 bases between. The CDR3 is CASSELVLLALHF. The CDR3 coding sequence is TGTGCCAGCAGTGAACTTGTCCTACTAGCCCTCCACTTT.

CDR3 sequence: CSGGTSGSYNEQFF. The DNA for the CDR3 is TGCAGCGGTGGGACTAGCGGGAGCTACAATGAGCAGTTCTTC. The V and J genes are TRBV29-1 and TRBJ2-1, with TRBD2 matching 14 bases. V trimming: 7 bases; J trimming: 3 bases; junction bases outside the gene matches: 2. The CDR3 extends over 14 amino acids. Germline assignment: CDR1 SQVTM and CDR2 ANQGSEA.

The CDR3 loop is CASGPSGEDIQYF. The CDR3 nucleotides read TGTGCTAGTGGTCCCAGCGGGGAGGACATTCAGTACTTC. The rearrangement uses TRBV12-5 and TRBJ2-4; TRBD2 aligns across 7 bases. CDR1 is LGHNT and CDR2 is FRNRAP in the germline V gene. CDR3 size: 13 residues. The V segment lost 5 bases and the J segment 8 bases; nucleotides outside the gene matches: 6.

The chain joins TRBV19 to TRBJ1-1; TRBD1 agrees at 7 bases. The V gene's germline CDR1 is LNHDA and CDR2 SQIVND (reference sequence). J gave up 5 bases and V 3 bases, and 12 bases lay outside the gene matches. There are 16 residues in the CDR3. The CDR3, as DNA: TGTGCCAGTAGTATTCAAGTTGTCAGGGGGAGTACTGAAGCTTTCTTT. Its translation: CASSIQVVRGSTEAFF.

The rearrangement links TRBV5-5 to TRBJ1-1, with a weak D call TRBD1 (6 bases). V was cut by 2 bases and J by 0 bases, with 14 bases left in between. Germline CDR1 reads SGHKS; CDR2 reads YYEKEE (reference sequence). The CDR3 length is 16 residues. Here the CDR3 reads CASSLGLGGMNTEAFF. CDR3 DNA: TGTGCCAGCAGCTTAGGCCTGGGGGGCATGAACACTGAAGCTTTCTTT.

This chain connects TRBV4-2 to TRBJ2-1, with 9 bases matching TRBD2. Germline assignment: CDR1 LGHNA and CDR2 YNFKEQ. This CDR3 region has 18 residues. With V trimmed by 3 bases and J by 8 bases, 17 bases remained unmatched. The DNA for the CDR3 is TGTGCCAGCAGCCAGACAGGTCCCTTGGCGGGAGGGCCCGATGAGCAGTTCTTC. Encoded protein: CASSQTGPLAGGPDEQFF.

The rearrangement uses TRBV19 and TRBJ2-5; D is perhaps TRBD2 (6 bases). The V gene's germline CDR1 is LNHDA and CDR2 SQIVND (reference sequence). The V end lost 6 bases, the J end lost 5 bases, and 13 bases lay between the germline ends. This CDR3 contains 13 residues. CDR3 bases: TGTGCCAGTAGCGAAGGGAGGCAGGAGACCCAGTACTTC. Amino acids: CASSEGRQETQYF.

The V gene is TRBV19, the J gene TRBJ2-1, with D possibly TRBD1 on 5 matching bases. V lost 3 bases and J lost 12, with 15 bases in between. The germline V gene encodes CDR1 LNHDA and CDR2 SQIVND (reference sequence). The CDR3 has 13 residues. The chain's CDR3 is CASSMGTGYGQFF. CDR3 nucleotides: TGTGCCAGTAGTATGGGAACAGGTTATGGGCAGTTCTTC.

This chain uses TRBV10-2 with TRBJ2-1, with 9 positions matching TRBD2. CDR1 is WSHSY and CDR2 is SAAADI in the germline V gene. The CDR3 contains 15 residues. The V segment lost 3 bases and the J segment 4 bases; nucleotides outside the gene matches: 4. CDR3 sequence: CASSEIAGVYNEQFF. CDR3 bases: TGCGCCAGCAGTGAAATAGCGGGAGTTTACAATGAGCAGTTCTTC.

Remarks on this clone: Its ends do not fully match the called genes, so a read error is possible. The rearrangement joins TRBV7-9 to TRBJ1-2; 7 bases are shared with TRBD1. Germline V gene data show CDR1 as SEHNR and CDR2 as FQNEAQ (reference sequence). This CDR3 is 15 amino acids long. In DNA, the CDR3 is TGCGCCAGCAGCCAAGGGGCCCAGGGGGTCGGTGGCTACACCTTC. Its protein product is CASSQGAQGVGGYTF.